Each of the 30 T cell receptor beta chains below was sequenced from the same sample in a study of vaccination and CD4 T cells after COVID-19 (dated by TCRdb to between 2021 and 2024). Library preparation used PCR. Reads for this sample came from an Illumina iSeq 100. DNA from cultured CD4+ T cells underwent TCR sequencing with the Oncomine TCR Beta short-read assay at the Johns Hopkins FTIC core. The public reads were quality trimmed at Q25 with fastp and then assembled into clones with MiXCR by TCRdb, keeping productive beta chains. For every CDR3 protein sequence, its rows merge into one entry that carries the most common genes and DNA. This sample has more than 3,500 distinct CDR3 sequences in its table, and roughly two thirds of those were observed once. The ten largest clones represent less than 40% of the sample. The treatment or condition label for this specimen denotes: approximately nine-day PBMC culture with coronavirus spike peptide pools or control peptides (ViraFEST assay).

These TCRs' antigens remain unknown. Source material: CD4+ T cells from blood, cultured in vitro. These receptor sequences come from a human donor who had recovered from COVID-19.

This clonotype was found once. The chain recombines TRBV25-1 with TRBJ1-2; D possibly corresponds to TRBD1 (5 bases). Germline V CDR1 and CDR2: MGHDK, SYGVNS. CDR3 length: 12 residues. Trimming removed 8 bases at V and 4 bases at J, with 11 bases between. CDR3 sequence reads: CASHDSFYGYTF. The CDR3 nucleotides read TGTGCCAGCCACGACAGTTTCTATGGCTACACCTTC.

Details on this clonotype: The DNA is omitted, as the CDR3 cannot be located on it reliably, and the CDR3 follows TCRdb's listing. This rearrangement joins TRBV6-1 to TRBJ1-1; the DNA was not compared with TRBD1, the D call given in the table. The CDR3 contains 24 residues when both ends are counted. Germline V gene data show CDR1 as MNHNS and CDR2 as SASEGT. The CDR3 is CASTNQTSMYLCASTQGVITEAFF.

The chain has TRBV7-8 and TRBJ1-5; tentatively, D is TRBD1 (6 bases). Germline loops: CDR1 SGHVS, CDR2 FQNEAQ. This CDR3 comprises 13 residues. V was trimmed by 4 bases and J by 7 bases, leaving 11 bases between them. Written as DNA, the CDR3 is TGTGCCAGCAGCTCACAGGGTCGGCAGCCCCAGCATTTT. Translated, it gives CASSSQGRQPQHF.

This clonotype was found once. The chain couples TRBV10-1 to TRBJ1-2, with 7 bases that match TRBD1. Germline V gives CDR1 WNHNN, CDR2 SYGVQD (reference sequence). The CDR3 spans 13 residues. Unmatched junction bases numbered 4, after V lost 5 bases and J lost 4 bases. For the CDR3, the DNA is TGCGCCAGCAGTCTGGACAGGTCCTATGGCTACACCTTC. This gives the protein CASSLDRSYGYTF.

The sample holds one count of this clonotype. This chain connects TRBV7-2 to TRBJ1-4; TRBD1 aligns across 8 bases. With V trimmed by 3 bases and J by 7 bases, 4 bases remained unmatched. The CDR3 contains 14 residues. Germline CDR1 is SGHTA and CDR2 is FQGNSA. The CDR3 loop is CASSFTGGGEKLFF. DNA for the CDR3: TGTGCCAGCAGCTTTACAGGGGGGGGTGAAAAACTGTTTTTT.

The rearrangement joins TRBV20-1 to TRBJ2-5; 9 bases map to TRBD2. Unmatched junction bases numbered 9, after V lost 2 bases and J lost 5 bases. Per germline, CDR1 DFQATT and CDR2 SNEGSKA (reference sequence). This CDR3 contains 15 residues. Written as DNA, the CDR3 is TGCAGTGCTAGAAGTCTCGGTCTAGCGGGGGAGACCCAGTACTTC. It yields the protein CSARSLGLAGETQYF.

The genes are TRBV20-1 and TRBJ1-2, with D maybe TRBD1 (6 bases). CDR3 length: 15 amino acids. Deletions cut 3 bases from V and 2 bases from J, with 16 bases between. From germline, CDR1 is DFQATT and CDR2 SNEGSKA (reference sequence). CDR3 region: CSASKTGLKNYGYTF. CDR3 sequence (DNA): TGCAGTGCTAGTAAGACAGGCCTGAAAAACTATGGCTACACCTTC.

This clonotype is deemed large. The chain uses TRBV6-1 and TRBJ1-2, with D possibly being TRBD1 (6 bases). From germline, CDR1 is MNHNS and CDR2 SASEGT. Trimming removed 4 bases from V and 8 bases from J, with 14 bases in between. CDR3 size: 13 residues. In DNA form, the CDR3 reads TGTGCCAGCAGTGCACAGGGACCCAACGGCTACACCTTC. Protein product: CASSAQGPNGYTF.

This chain uses TRBV6-1 with TRBJ1-2; 8 bases line up with TRBD1. The junction had 10 bases not matched to a gene; V was cut back by 3 bases and J by 7 bases. The CDR3 runs to 15 residues. Germline lookup yields CDR1 MNHNS and CDR2 SASEGT. CDR3 coding DNA: TGTGCCAGCAGTGACCCGGACAGGGCTGGGGGTGGCTACACCTTC. Translating it yields CASSDPDRAGGGYTF.

V gene TRBV7-2 combines with J gene TRBJ2-3; no firm D call. Trimming pared 4 bases from V and 5 bases from J, leaving 13 bases between. The length of the CDR3 is 14 residues. Germline V gene data show CDR1 as SGHTA and CDR2 as FQGNSA. In DNA, the CDR3 is TGTGCCAGCAGCTCCCACAACCGCCGAGATACGCAGTATTTT. It yields the protein CASSSHNRRDTQYF.

The chain employs TRBV19 and TRBJ2-3, with D unclear. The V end lost 1 base, the J end lost 3 bases, and 5 bases lay between the germline ends. The CDR3 length is 13 residues. Germline V gene sequence: CDR1 LNHDA, CDR2 SQIVND (reference sequence). CDR3 in DNA: TGTGCCAGTAGTATAGGTGGGACAGATACGCAGTATTTT. Its protein product is CASSIGGTDTQYF.

This clonotype was seen a few times. V gene TRBV12-3 or TRBV12-4 combines with J gene TRBJ1-5; tentatively, D is TRBD1 (5 bases). The CDR3 loop spans 14 amino acids. Trimming pared 3 bases from V and 3 bases from J, leaving 9 bases between. The CDR3 sequence is CASSLGPLNQPQHF. CDR3 DNA sequence: TGTGCCAGCAGTTTGGGACCTCTCAATCAGCCCCAGCATTTT.

The CDR3 sequence is CASSLTGDHQPQHF. CDR3 DNA: TGTGCCAGCTCATTAACAGGGGACCATCAGCCCCAGCATTTT. The V and J genes are TRBV18 and TRBJ1-5, with 7 positions matching TRBD1. The CDR3 contains 14 residues. CDR1 is KGHSH and CDR2 is LQKENI in the germline V gene. The J segment lost 5 bases and the V segment lost 5 bases, leaving 6 bases of the junction unmatched.

This clonotype has just one count. The chain joins TRBV27 to TRBJ2-2; 8 bases are a match to TRBD2. The CDR3 covers 17 residues. Trimming cost V 0 bases and J 6 bases; bases outside gene matches: 9. CDR1 MNHEY and CDR2 SMNVEV come from the germline V gene (reference sequence). CDR3 region: CASSLSGGGIPSGELFF. DNA of the CDR3: TGTGCCAGCAGTTTATCGGGCGGGGGGATTCCGTCCGGGGAGCTGTTTTTT.

On this clonotype itself: The junction differs from germline at one of its ends, possibly a read error. This chain links TRBV7-2 with TRBJ2-5, with 7 bases that match TRBD2. The CDR3 has 13 amino acids. From germline, CDR1 is SGHTA and CDR2 FQGNSA. CDR3 sequence (DNA): TGTGCCAGCAGTATATCAGGGAGGGAGACCGAGTACTTC. Translation: CASSISGRETEYF. Combining the CDR3 with reference TRBV7-2 and TRBJ2-5 gives the whole variable domain GAGVSQSPSNKVTEKGKDVELRCDPISGHTALYWYRQSLGQGLEFLIYFQGNSAPDKSGLPSDRFSAERTGGSVSTLTIQRTQQEDSAVYLCASSISGRETEYFGPGTRLLVL.

The V call is TRBV6-5, the J call TRBJ1-6; no definite D call. From germline, CDR1 is MNHEY and CDR2 SVGAGI. The CDR3 consists of 15 residues. The ends were cut back, 3 bases at V and 0 bases at J, with 6 bases in the middle. The CDR3 loop reads CASSYLSSYNSPLHF. CDR3 nucleotides: TGTGCCAGCAGTTATCTTAGCTCCTATAATTCACCCCTCCACTTT.

The J gene is TRBJ2-7, the V gene TRBV2; D perhaps matches TRBD2 (7 bases). CDR3 length: 17 residues. CDR1 is SNHLY, CDR2 FYNNEI, per germline. V was cut by 3 bases and J by 0 bases, with 18 bases left in between. The CDR3, as DNA: TGTGCCAGCAGTGACCTCTCGCGGGGGCCGAGCTCCTACGAGCAGTACTTC. It yields the protein CASSDLSRGPSSYEQYF.

The chain uses TRBV12-3 or TRBV12-4 and TRBJ1-3; D might be TRBD1 (5 bases). V was trimmed by 5 bases and J by 4 bases, leaving 6 bases between them. The CDR3 extends over 12 amino acids. The CDR3: CASSRQGNTIYF. DNA of the CDR3: TGTGCCAGCAGTCGACAGGGAAACACCATATATTTT.

The J gene is TRBJ1-2, the V gene TRBV10-3, with D perhaps TRBD1 (5 bases). CDR3 length equals 13 residues. The germline CDR1 and CDR2 sequences are ENHRY and SYGVKD. The DNA for the CDR3 is TGTGCGATGAGGAGGGGCACTAACTATGGCTACACCTTC. Residues: CAMRRGTNYGYTF.

As to this clonotype: An end of the junction differs from the germline gene, which may be a read error. The gene calls are TRBV12-3 or TRBV12-4 and TRBJ2-2, with a tentative D call TRBD2 (5 bases). There are 13 residues in the CDR3. CDR3 DNA sequence: TGTGCCAGCAGTCGGGGTTTCGCCGGGGAGCTGTCTTTT. Protein sequence: CASSRGFAGELSF.

The rearrangement joins TRBV9 to TRBJ2-5, with D maybe TRBD1 (6 bases). The CDR3 extends over 17 amino acids. The V end lost 0 bases, the J end lost 4 bases, and 19 bases lay between the germline ends. Per germline, CDR1 SGDLS and CDR2 YYNGEE. CDR3 sequence (DNA): TGTGCCAGCAGCGTAGGGTGGTCCCGTGGGGGCTCAGAGACCCAGTACTTC. Amino acid sequence: CASSVGWSRGGSETQYF.

This clonotype was seen only a few times. V gene TRBV7-8 combines with J gene TRBJ1-3, with 9 bases fitting TRBD1. J was trimmed by 1 base and V by 5 bases; bases with no gene match: 18. The CDR3 spans 20 residues. Germline V CDR1 and CDR2: SGHVS, FQNEAQ. CDR3 residues: CASSPPVPGQGVISGNTIYF. In nucleotides, the CDR3 is TGTGCCAGCAGCCCGCCGGTCCCGGGACAGGGAGTAATATCTGGAAACACCATATATTTT.

The chain couples TRBV21-1 to TRBJ2-2; the table's D call TRBD2 went unverified against the DNA. TRBV21-1 is a pseudogene. This CDR3 region has 15 residues. The CDR3 protein is CASMWRGENTGELFF. CDR3 in DNA: TGTGCCAGCATGTGGAGGGGAGAGAACACCGGGGAGCTGTTTTTT.

V is TRBV6-1 and J is TRBJ1-1; possible D gene TRBD1, 5 bases. The CDR3 loop spans 16 amino acids. Germline assignment: CDR1 MNHNS and CDR2 SASEGT. Trimming took 9 bases from V and 5 from J, leaving 25 bases between them. The DNA for the CDR3 is TGTGCCAGTAGCGTCCCTAAGGGGAGGGGAAAAACTGAAGCTTTCTTT. It codes for CASSVPKGRGKTEAFF.

The V call is TRBV6-1, the J call TRBJ1-2, with 7 bases matching TRBD1. The CDR3 loop spans 18 amino acids. Germline lookup yields CDR1 MNHNS and CDR2 SASEGT. V dropped 0 bases and J dropped 7; count of bases not matched to a gene: 17. DNA for the CDR3: TGTGCCAGCAGTGAAGCGCTGGCGGGAGGGGGCCAGACGAGTGGCTACACCTTC. It is translated as CASSEALAGGGQTSGYTF.

The chain carries TRBV18 and TRBJ1-3; 8 nucleotides match TRBD1. The CDR3 has 13 residues. V lost 3 bases to trimming and J lost 10 bases; unmatched junction nucleotides: 5. Germline V lookup: CDR1 KGHSH, CDR2 LQKENI. Here the CDR3 reads CASSPGQGRTIYF. As DNA, the CDR3 is TGTGCCAGCTCACCCGGACAGGGACGGACCATATATTTT.

This chain joins TRBV24-1 and TRBJ1-5; 7 positions agree with TRBD1. The CDR3 is made up of 18 amino acids. The V gene's germline CDR1 is KGHDR and CDR2 SFDVKD. The trim removed 8 bases at V and 0 bases at J, leaving 15 bases unmatched. Written as DNA, the CDR3 is TGTGCCACCACCACCGGGACAGTGGGGGGTAATAGCAATCAGCCCCAGCATTTT. It is translated as CATTTGTVGGNSNQPQHF.

The chain joins TRBV2 to TRBJ1-1; a weak D match, TRBD1 (6 bases). Germline V lookup: CDR1 SNHLY, CDR2 FYNNEI. Trimming left V 7 bases short and J 0 bases short, with 18 bases between. This CDR3 is 16 amino acids long. DNA for the CDR3: TGTGCCAGCACCATGGGGGGCGGGGGAATGAACACTGAAGCTTTCTTT. Residues: CASTMGGGGMNTEAFF.

The genes are TRBV20-1 and TRBJ2-1; 8 nucleotides agree with TRBD2. V lost 4 bases and J lost 4; bases outside the gene matches: 6. The CDR3 totals 14 residues. CDR1 and CDR2 (germline): DFQATT, SNEGSKA (reference sequence). CDR3 in DNA: TGCAGTGCTACTCCCAGCGGGGGATACAATGAGCAGTTCTTC. This translates into CSATPSGGYNEQFF.

This clonotype was observed a few times. The CDR3 bases are TGTGCCAGTAGCACGGGGGGAGACTACACTGAAGCTTTCTTT. It specifies CASSTGGDYTEAFF. The chain joins TRBV19 to TRBJ1-1, with a possible D match to TRBD1 (5 bases). Trimming took 6 bases from V and 3 from J, leaving 14 bases between them. The CDR3 spans 14 residues. Germline V gene data show CDR1 as LNHDA and CDR2 as SQIVND (reference sequence).